This T cell receptor (beta chain) came from a study of T cell responses to AZD1222 COVID-19 vaccine. Study-wide findings and caveats: Only five or six individuals given AZD1222 were seropositive at baseline. Nearly half of the spike-specific TCRs reportedly recognize variant regions that carry no mutations. Repertoires were sampled only after the peak T cell response.

As regards this clone: The antigen remains undetermined.

V lost 0 bases and J 4 bases, leaving 7 bases between the germline ends. Germline values: CDR1 LGHDT, CDR2 YNNKEL (reference sequence). The CDR3 is 14 residues long. The protocol was immunoSEQ multiplex PCR, while the TCRdb copy is restricted to in-frame clones and leaves out a portion. The sample has around 72,000 clones, 82% seen once. This sequence joins TRBV3-1 (or the pseudogene TRBV3-2) and TRBJ1-3; D unclear. This receptor was obtained from an adult in good health. The input for sequencing was peripheral blood, taken on day 0 of AZD1222 vaccination. This CDR3 reads CASSQDLGGNTIYF. The DNA of the CDR3 is TGTGCCAGCAGCCAAGATTTGGGAGGAAACACCATATATTTT.